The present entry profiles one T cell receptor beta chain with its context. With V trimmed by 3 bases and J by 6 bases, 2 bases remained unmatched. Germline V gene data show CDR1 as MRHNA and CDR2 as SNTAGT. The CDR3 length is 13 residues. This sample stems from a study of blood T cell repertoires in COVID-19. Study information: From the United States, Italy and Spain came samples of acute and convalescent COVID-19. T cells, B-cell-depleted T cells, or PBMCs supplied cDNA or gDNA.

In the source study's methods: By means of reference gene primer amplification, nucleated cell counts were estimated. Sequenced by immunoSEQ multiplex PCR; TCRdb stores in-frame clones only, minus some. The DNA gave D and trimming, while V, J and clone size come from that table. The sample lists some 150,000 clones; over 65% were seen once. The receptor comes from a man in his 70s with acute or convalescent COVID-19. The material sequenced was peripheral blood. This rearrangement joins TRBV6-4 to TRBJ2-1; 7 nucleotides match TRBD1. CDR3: CASSEAGGNEQFF. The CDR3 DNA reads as TGTGCCAGCAGTGAGGCAGGGGGCAATGAGCAGTTCTTC.